The entry that follows covers one TCR beta chain sequence. The sample belongs to a study of blood T cell repertoires in COVID-19. Sequencing used immunoSEQ multiplex PCR; TCRdb keeps in-frame clones, though not all of them. Altogether roughly 25,000 clones are present, roughly 92% being singletons, with the ten largest covering around 4%. V lost 3 bases, J lost 3 bases, and 12 bases lay in between. Germline-derived CDR1 and CDR2 are SNHLY and FYNNEI. This CDR3 comprises 16 residues. The rearrangement links TRBV2 to TRBJ2-6, with D possibly being TRBD1 (5 bases). This receptor was identified in a woman aged 45-60 years with active COVID-19. Sequencing used peripheral blood. CDR3 protein: CASSEGRVGGANVLTF. For the CDR3, the DNA is TGTGCCAGCAGTGAGGGCAGGGTCGGTGGGGCCAACGTCCTGACTTTC. Full variable domain (remainder filled in from reference TRBV2 and TRBJ2-6): EPEVTQTPSHQVTQMGQEVILRCVPISNHLYFYWYRQILGQKVEFLVSFYNNEISEKSEIFDDQFSVERPDGSNFTLKIRSTKLEDSAMYFCASSEGRVGGANVLTFGAGSRLTVL.